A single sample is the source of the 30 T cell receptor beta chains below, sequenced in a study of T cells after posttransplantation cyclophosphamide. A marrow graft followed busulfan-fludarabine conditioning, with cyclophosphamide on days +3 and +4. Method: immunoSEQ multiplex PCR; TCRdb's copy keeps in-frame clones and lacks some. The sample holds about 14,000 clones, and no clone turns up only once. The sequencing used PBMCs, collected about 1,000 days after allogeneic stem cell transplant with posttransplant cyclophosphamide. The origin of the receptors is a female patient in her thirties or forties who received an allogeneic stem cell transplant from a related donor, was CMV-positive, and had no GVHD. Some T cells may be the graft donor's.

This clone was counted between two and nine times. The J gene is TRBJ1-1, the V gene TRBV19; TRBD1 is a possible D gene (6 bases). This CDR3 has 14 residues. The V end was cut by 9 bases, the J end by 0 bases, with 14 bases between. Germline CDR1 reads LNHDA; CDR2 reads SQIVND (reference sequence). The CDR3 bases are TGTGCCAGCCAGGGGCACATCATGAACACTGAAGCTTTCTTT. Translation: CASQGHIMNTEAFF.

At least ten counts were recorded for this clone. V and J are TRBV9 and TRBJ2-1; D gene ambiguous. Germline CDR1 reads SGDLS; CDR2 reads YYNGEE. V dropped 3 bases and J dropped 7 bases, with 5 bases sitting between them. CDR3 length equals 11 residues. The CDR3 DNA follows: TGTGCCAGCAGCGACTTAAATGAGCAGTTCTTC. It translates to CASSDLNEQFF.

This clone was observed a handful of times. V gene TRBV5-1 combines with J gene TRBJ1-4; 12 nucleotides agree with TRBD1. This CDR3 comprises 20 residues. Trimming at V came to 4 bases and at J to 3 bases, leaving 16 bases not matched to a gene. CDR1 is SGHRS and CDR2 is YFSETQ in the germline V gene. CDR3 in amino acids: CASSPTGDRGPGWANEKLFF. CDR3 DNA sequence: TGCGCCAGCAGCCCAACCGGGGACAGGGGGCCTGGGTGGGCTAATGAAAAACTGTTTTTT.

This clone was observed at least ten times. In DNA, the CDR3 is TGTGCCAGCAGCTCGTTTGGGGGGGATTCGGTTGAAAAACTGTTTTTT. The encoded protein is CASSSFGGDSVEKLFF. V gene TRBV7-9 combines with J gene TRBJ1-4; possible D gene TRBD1, 5 bases. This CDR3 region has 16 residues. Trimming pared 4 bases from V and 7 bases from J, leaving 19 bases between. Germline CDR1 SEHNR, CDR2 FQNEAQ (reference sequence).

The CDR3 sequence: CASSFQATDTQYF. CDR3 nucleotide sequence: TGTGCCAGCAGCTTCCAGGCCACAGATACGCAGTATTTT. The rearrangement joins TRBV7-3 to TRBJ2-3; D is unclear. The CDR3 spans 13 residues. The germline gives CDR1 SGHTA, CDR2 FQGTGA. Trimming took off 3 bases at V and 2 bases at J, with 6 bases between the two ends.

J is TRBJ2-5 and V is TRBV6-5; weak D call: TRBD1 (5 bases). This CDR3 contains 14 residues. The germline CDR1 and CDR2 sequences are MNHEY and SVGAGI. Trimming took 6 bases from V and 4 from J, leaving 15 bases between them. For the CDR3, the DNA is TGTGCCAGCAGCCTAGTGGGGCCGGGAGAGACCCAGTACTTC. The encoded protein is CASSLVGPGETQYF.

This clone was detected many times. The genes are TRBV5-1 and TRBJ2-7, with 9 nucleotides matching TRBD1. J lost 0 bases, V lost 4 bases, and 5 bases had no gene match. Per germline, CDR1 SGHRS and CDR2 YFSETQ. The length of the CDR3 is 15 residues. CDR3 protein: CASSAGQGLSYEQYF. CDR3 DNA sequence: TGCGCCAGCAGCGCAGGACAGGGGCTCTCCTACGAGCAGTACTTC.

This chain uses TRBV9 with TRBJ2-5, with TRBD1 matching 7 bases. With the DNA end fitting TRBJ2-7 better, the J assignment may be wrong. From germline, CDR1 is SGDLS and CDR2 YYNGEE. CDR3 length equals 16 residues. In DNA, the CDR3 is TGTGCCAGCAGCGTAGGGGGAAAAGGGGGCGTGTACGAGCAGTACTTC. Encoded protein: CASSVGGKGGVYEQYF.

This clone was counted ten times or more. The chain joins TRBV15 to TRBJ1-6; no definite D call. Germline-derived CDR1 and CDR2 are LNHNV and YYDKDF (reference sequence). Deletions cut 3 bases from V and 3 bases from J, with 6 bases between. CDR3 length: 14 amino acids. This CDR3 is CATSSTNYNSPLHF. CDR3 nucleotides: TGTGCCACCAGCAGTACTAACTATAATTCACCCCTCCACTTT.

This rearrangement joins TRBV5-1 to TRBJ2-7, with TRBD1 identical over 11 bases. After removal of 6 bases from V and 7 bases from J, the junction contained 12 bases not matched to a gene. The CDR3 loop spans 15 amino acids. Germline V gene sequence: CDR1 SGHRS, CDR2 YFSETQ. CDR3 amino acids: CASTTSGTGGGEQYF. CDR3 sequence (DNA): TGCGCCAGCACTACCTCCGGGACAGGGGGAGGAGAGCAGTACTTC.

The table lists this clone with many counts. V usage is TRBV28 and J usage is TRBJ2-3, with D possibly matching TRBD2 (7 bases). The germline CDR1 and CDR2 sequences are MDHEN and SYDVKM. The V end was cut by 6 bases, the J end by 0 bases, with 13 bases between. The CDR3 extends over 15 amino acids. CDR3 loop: CASRYGGPSTDTQYF. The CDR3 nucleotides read TGTGCCAGCAGGTACGGGGGGCCTAGCACAGATACGCAGTATTTT.

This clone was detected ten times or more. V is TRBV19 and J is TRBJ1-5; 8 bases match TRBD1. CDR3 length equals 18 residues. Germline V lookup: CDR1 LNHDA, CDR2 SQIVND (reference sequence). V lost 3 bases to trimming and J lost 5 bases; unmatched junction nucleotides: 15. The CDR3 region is CASSILQGARTADQPQHF. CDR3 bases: TGTGCCAGTAGTATCTTGCAGGGGGCAAGGACGGCGGATCAGCCCCAGCATTTT.

The CDR3 reads CASSPTGGNYGYTF. CDR3 DNA: TGTGCCAGCAGCCCCACCGGGGGGAACTATGGCTACACCTTC. The rearrangement joins TRBV7-2 to TRBJ1-2; TRBD1 might be the D (5 bases). The CDR3 spans 14 residues. Per germline, CDR1 SGHTA and CDR2 FQGNSA. Trimming removed 5 bases at V and 2 bases at J, with 12 bases between.

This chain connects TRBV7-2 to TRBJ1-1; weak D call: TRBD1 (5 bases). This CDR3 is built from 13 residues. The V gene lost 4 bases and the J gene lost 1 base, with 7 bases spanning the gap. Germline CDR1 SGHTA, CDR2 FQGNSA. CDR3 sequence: CASSSQANTEAFF. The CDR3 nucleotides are TGTGCCAGCAGCTCACAGGCGAACACTGAAGCTTTCTTT.

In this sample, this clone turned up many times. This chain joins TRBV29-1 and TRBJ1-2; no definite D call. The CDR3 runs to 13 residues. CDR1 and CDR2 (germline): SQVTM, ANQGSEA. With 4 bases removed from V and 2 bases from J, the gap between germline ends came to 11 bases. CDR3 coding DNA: TGCAGCGTTGTACCTTTGAGGAACTATGGCTACACCTTC. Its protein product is CSVVPLRNYGYTF.

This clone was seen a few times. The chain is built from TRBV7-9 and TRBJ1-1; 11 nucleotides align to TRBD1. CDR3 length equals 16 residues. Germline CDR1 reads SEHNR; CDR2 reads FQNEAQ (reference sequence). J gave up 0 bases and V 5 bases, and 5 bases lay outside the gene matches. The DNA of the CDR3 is TGTGCCAGCAGCCCCGGACAGGGGGCAATGAACACTGAAGCTTTCTTT. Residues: CASSPGQGAMNTEAFF.

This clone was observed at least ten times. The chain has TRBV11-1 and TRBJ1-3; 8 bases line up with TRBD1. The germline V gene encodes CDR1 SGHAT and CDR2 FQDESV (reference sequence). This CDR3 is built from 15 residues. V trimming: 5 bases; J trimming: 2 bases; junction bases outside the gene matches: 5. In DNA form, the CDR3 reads TGTGCCAGCAGCGCCGACAGGGGAGCTGGAAACACCATATATTTT. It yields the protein CASSADRGAGNTIYF.

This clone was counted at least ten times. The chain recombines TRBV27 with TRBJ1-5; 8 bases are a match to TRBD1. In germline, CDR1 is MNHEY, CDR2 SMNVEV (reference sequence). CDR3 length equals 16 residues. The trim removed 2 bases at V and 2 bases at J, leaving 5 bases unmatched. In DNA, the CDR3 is TGTGCCAGCAGTTTAATCGGGGGACAGGGCAATCAGCCCCAGCATTTT. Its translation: CASSLIGGQGNQPQHF.

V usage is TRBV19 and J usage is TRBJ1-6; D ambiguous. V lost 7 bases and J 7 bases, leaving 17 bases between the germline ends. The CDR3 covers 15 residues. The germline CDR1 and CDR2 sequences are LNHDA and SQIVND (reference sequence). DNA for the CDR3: TGTGCCAGTACCCCGGGTCGCGGTTCGAATTCACCCCTCCACTTT. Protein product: CASTPGRGSNSPLHF.

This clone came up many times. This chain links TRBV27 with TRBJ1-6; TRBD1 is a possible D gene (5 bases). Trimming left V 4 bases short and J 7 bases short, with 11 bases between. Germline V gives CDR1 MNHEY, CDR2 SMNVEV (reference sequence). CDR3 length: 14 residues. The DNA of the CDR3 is TGTGCCAGCAGTTGGCAGGGTCAAAATTCACCCCTCCACTTT. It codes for CASSWQGQNSPLHF.

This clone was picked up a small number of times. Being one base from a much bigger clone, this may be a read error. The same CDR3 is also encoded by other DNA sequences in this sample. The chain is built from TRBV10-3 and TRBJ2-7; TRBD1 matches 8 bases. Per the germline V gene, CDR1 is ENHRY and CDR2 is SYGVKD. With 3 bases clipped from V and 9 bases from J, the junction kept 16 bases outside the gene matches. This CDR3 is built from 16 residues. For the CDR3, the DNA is TGTGCCATCAGTGACGGTACGGGGACAGGACGAAGGGTGCAGTACTTC. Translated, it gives CAISDGTGTGRRVQYF.

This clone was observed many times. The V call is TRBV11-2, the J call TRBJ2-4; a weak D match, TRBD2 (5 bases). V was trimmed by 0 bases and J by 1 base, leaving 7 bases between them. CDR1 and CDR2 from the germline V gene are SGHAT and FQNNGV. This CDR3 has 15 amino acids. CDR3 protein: CASSLDLAAKNIQYF. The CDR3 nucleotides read TGTGCCAGCAGCTTAGATCTAGCTGCCAAAAACATTCAGTACTTC.

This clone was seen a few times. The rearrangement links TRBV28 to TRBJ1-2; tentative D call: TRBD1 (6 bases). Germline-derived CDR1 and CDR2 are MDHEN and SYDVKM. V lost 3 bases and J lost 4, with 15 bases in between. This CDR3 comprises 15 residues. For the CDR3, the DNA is TGTGCCAGCAGTTTGGCGGGGGTAGGGGGCTATGGCTACACCTTC. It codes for CASSLAGVGGYGYTF.

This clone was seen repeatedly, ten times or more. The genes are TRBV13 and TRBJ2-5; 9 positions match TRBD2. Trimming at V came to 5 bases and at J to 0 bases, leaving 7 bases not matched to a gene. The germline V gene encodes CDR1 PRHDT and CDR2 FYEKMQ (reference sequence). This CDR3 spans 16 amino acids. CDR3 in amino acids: CASSPTERGDQETQYF. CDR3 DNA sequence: TGTGCCAGCAGCCCCACGGAGCGGGGGGACCAAGAGACCCAGTACTTC.

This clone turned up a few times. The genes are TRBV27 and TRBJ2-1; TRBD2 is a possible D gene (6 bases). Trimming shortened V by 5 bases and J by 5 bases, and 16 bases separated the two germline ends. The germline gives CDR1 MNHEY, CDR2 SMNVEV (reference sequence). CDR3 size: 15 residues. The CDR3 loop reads CASSPLGGLDNEQFF. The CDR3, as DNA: TGTGCCAGCAGTCCTCTCGGGGGATTGGACAATGAGCAGTTCTTC.

For the CDR3, the DNA is TGCGCCAGCAGCAAAACAGGGGCGTTCACTGAAGCTTTCTTT. Amino acid sequence: CASSKTGAFTEAFF. The rearrangement links TRBV5-1 to TRBJ1-1; TRBD1 agrees at 7 bases. This CDR3 comprises 14 residues. The germline V gene has CDR1 SGHRS and CDR2 YFSETQ. J was trimmed by 4 bases and V by 4 bases; bases with no gene match: 7.

The chain's CDR3 is CASSPGGLRTYEQYF. The DNA for the CDR3 is TGTGCCAGCAGCCCCGGGGGTTTGAGGACCTACGAGCAGTACTTC. V and J are TRBV6-5 and TRBJ2-7; D is possibly TRBD2 (6 bases). The germline gives CDR1 MNHEY, CDR2 SVGAGI. The germline V and J ends were trimmed by 6 bases and 2 bases, with 17 bases remaining between them. This CDR3 comprises 15 residues.

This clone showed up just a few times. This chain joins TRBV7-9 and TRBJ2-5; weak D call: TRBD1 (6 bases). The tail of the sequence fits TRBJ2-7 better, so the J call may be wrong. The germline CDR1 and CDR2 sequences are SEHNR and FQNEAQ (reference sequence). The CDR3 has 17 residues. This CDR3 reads CASSLGLGQSFPYEQYF. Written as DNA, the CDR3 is TGTGCCAGCAGCTTAGGTCTCGGACAGAGTTTTCCCTACGAGCAGTACTTC.

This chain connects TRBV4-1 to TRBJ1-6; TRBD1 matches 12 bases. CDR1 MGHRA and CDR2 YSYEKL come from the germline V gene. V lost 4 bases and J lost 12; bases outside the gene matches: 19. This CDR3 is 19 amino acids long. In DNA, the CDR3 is TGCGCCAGCAGCCGATTATGGGACAGGGGGCCTGCCTTAGGTAAACCCCTCCACTTT. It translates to CASSRLWDRGPALGKPLHF.

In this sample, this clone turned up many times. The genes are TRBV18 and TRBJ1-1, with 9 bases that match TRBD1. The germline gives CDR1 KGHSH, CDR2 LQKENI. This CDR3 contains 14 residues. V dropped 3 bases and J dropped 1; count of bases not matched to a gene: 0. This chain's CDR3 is CASSPDRGNTEAFF. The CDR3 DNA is TGTGCCAGCTCACCGGACAGGGGGAACACTGAAGCTTTCTTT.